This T cell receptor (beta chain) was observed in a study of blood T cells in healthy people across ages. Using a J-beta primer mix together with a sample-barcoded 5' primer, a second PCR was run for 7 to 11 cycles. In TCRdb, the 5' RACE reads were re-called with MiXCR into one record per CDR3 protein. The repertoire holds 780,000 or so distinct CDR3 sequences, with about 56% as singletons. The material sequenced was blood. The receptor comes from a middle-aged man in good health.

The CDR3 DNA reads TGTGCCAGCCGTGGGCTAGGCGACACATACAATGAGCAGTTCTTC. Residues: CASRGLGDTYNEQFF. The chain is built from TRBV6-2 or TRBV6-3 and TRBJ2-1; D is ambiguous. The CDR3 is made up of 15 amino acids. CDR1 is MNHEY, CDR2 SVGEGT, per germline. Trimming cost V 8 bases and J 4 bases, with 18 bases left between them.